This T cell receptor (beta chain) was profiled in a study of shared clonotypes between healthy human individuals. Unmatched junction bases numbered 11, after V lost 7 bases and J lost 9 bases. Per the germline V gene, CDR1 is LNHDA and CDR2 is SQIVND (reference sequence). This CDR3 contains 16 residues. Whole-study findings and limits: Investigators collected only blood, and repertoires in tissues likely differ.

A note on this clone: Antigen unknown.

Splitting the CD4+ cells yielded a CD45RA+ naive subset and a CD45RA-negative memory subset. Per the original data handling: In the immunoSEQ data, sequences were junction-only and lacked quality scores, so filtering differed. Only in-frame clones appear in the TCRdb table, and some are missing; sequencing was by immunoSEQ multiplex PCR. V, J and clone size are taken as reported in that table, and D and trimming were inferred from the DNA itself. This sample has about 1,500,000 clones, with approximately 97% found just once. The V gene is TRBV19, the J gene TRBJ2-1; 14 nucleotides align to TRBD2. This receptor was taken from a man in his thirties or forties in good health. Sequenced: naive CD4+ T cells sorted from blood. Subset given: CD45RA+ positively selected. The CDR3 spells CASNNPGLAGVGEQFF. CDR3 in DNA: TGTGCCAGTAATAATCCGGGACTAGCGGGAGTTGGTGAGCAGTTCTTC. Drawing the rest from reference TRBV19 and TRBJ2-1, the complete variable domain is DGGITQSPKYLFRKEGQNVTLSCEQNLNHDAMYWYRQDPGQGLRLIYYSQIVNDFQKGDIAEGYSVSREKKESFPLTVTSAQKNPTAFYLCASNNPGLAGVGEQFFGPGTRLTVL.